This TCR beta chain was profiled in a study of OX40 agonist ivuxolimab in advanced cancers. About the full investigation: Ivuxolimab was a fully human IgG2 agonistic monoclonal antibody targeting the costimulatory receptor OX40 (CD134). The paper describes the monotherapy dose-escalation part (N = 52 patients) of the phase I trial of ivuxolimab. Patients were allowed to have had prior anti-PD-1, anti-PD-L1 or anti-CTLA-4 therapy, and approximately 40% of the dose-escalation patients had previously received checkpoint inhibitors. Partial responses occurred in three dose-escalation patients: two with cutaneous melanoma and one with hepatocellular carcinoma. Of the approximately 50 dose-escalation patients, hepatocellular carcinoma was present in about 20, melanoma in roughly 15, renal cell carcinoma in 9 and head and neck cancer in 9. The dose-escalation cohort was 82.7% male with a mean age of approximately 60 years, ranging from roughly 20 to 80. Peripheral TCRbeta sequencing aimed to test whether ivuxolimab altered TCR sequence diversity and caused clonal T-cell expansion. Intravenous ivuxolimab was administered to patients every 2 weeks at six dose levels: 0.01, 0.1, 0.3, 1.5, 3 and 10 mg/kg. The study at large found these results: At doses from 0.1 to 3.0 mg/kg, clonal expansion was seen in both CD4+ and CD8+ blood T cells between baseline and week 6. The antigen specificity of the peripheral T cells that underwent clonal expansion was not determined. Low levels of normalized T-cell clonal expansion were also seen in some patients who did not respond. After ivuxolimab, expanded clones were on average more numerous among CD8+ T cells than among CD4+ T cells. In the 0.1-3.0 mg/kg groups, partial responders had among the lowest normalized peripheral clonal expansion, particularly in CD8+ T cells.

This clone has more than one count but fewer than ten. Its antigen is currently not known. Base qualities are not provided; no much larger clone lies one nucleotide away. The same CDR3 also results from other DNA sequences found in this sample. The CDR3 runs 11 residues from the cysteine to the phenylalanine. Only CDR3 DNA remains: 33 bases, in frame from the first base. Deletion took 5 bases off V and 4 bases off J, with a span of 8 bases between the germline ends. From a lookup of the germline V gene (reference sequence), CDR1 and CDR2 are DFQATT and SNEGSKA. For sequencing of the TCRbeta CDR3 region, genomic DNA was extracted from the sorted cells. The immunoSEQ Assay was used for sequencing of TCRbeta CDR3 regions. TCRdb mirrors the immuneACCESS table, restricted to in-frame sequences. Some clones are absent from its copies; in checked studies, under half trace to an unresolved V gene, and the reason for the others is unknown. This sample lists about 83,000 clones; 85% were detected once. In total, the top ten clones hold more than 0.6% of the sample.

Patients with a history of autoimmune disease or receiving systemic immunosuppression were excluded from the trial. Peripheral blood for TCR sequencing was drawn from every dose cohort at baseline, at cycle 4 day 1 and at cycle 7 day 1. Samples were obtained from an open-label, multicenter, first-in-human phase I dose-escalation trial of ivuxolimab. Adults with locally advanced or metastatic melanoma, renal cell, hepatocellular, or head and neck squamous cell carcinoma were enrolled in the trial. Before TCR sequencing, CD4+ T cells and CD8+ T cells from peripheral blood were sorted into separate populations.

The specimen was CD4+ or CD8+ T cells sorted from blood, collected in a trial of the OX40 agonist ivuxolimab. This TCR came from an adult with an advanced solid tumor such as melanoma, head and neck, liver or kidney cancer. The rearrangement joined TRBV20-1 to TRBJ1-2, and perhaps TRBD1 as D gene, on 5 matching bases. The sequenced DNA: TGCAGTGCTGCGGACATCTATGGCTACACCTTC. Its amino acids are CSAADIYGYTF.